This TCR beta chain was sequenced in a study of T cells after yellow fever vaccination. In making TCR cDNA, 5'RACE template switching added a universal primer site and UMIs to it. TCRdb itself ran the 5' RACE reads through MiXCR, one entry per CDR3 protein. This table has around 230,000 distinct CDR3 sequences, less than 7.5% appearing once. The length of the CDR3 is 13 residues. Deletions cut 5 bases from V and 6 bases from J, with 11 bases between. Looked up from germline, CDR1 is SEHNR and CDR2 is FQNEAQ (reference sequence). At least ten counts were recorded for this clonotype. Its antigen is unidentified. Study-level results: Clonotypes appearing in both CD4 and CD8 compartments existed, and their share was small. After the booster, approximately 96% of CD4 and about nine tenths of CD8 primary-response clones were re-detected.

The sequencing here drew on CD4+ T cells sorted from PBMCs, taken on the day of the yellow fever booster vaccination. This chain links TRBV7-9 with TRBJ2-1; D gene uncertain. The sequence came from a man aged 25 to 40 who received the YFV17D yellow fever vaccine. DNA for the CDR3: TGTGCCAGCAGCCCATTGGTTTTCAATGAGCAGTTCTTC. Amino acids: CASSPLVFNEQFF.